Listed below are T cell receptor beta chains from one sample, sequenced in a study of blood T cell repertoires in COVID-19. Generated by immunoSEQ multiplex PCR, the TCRdb table keeps only in-frame clones and is missing some. The sample holds 65,000 to 85,000 clones, around 79% seen once. The specimen sequenced was peripheral blood. Receptors originate from a human donor in a cohort sampled during active COVID-19. CDR3s include the opening cysteine and the closing phenylalanine or tryptophan. The order of the fields is CDR3 protein, V gene, J gene, clone size. For some rows the clone size is stated as once, few or many, or as a class when expanded; others skip it.

CDR3: CASSYKRDRGWVLTF; V: TRBV6-6; J: TRBJ2-6; size: .
CDR3: CASSPRGFDNQPQHF; V: TRBV7-2; J: TRBJ1-5; size: .
CDR3: CASSLETAEAFF; V: TRBV7-9; J: TRBJ1-1; size: once
CDR3: CASRLGQATGELFF; V: TRBV27; J: TRBJ2-2; size: .
CDR3: CASSHPGGGANVLTF; V: TRBV6-5; J: TRBJ2-6; size: .
CDR3: CASSLGWTGEHGYTF; V: TRBV28; J: TRBJ1-2; size: .
CDR3: CASIFRGTDTQYF; V: TRBV5-8; J: TRBJ2-3; size: .
CDR3: CATSSSQGSVNTQYF; V: TRBV24-1; J: TRBJ2-3; size: .
CDR3: CASSGGGWDQPQHF; V: TRBV7-2; J: TRBJ1-5; size: few
CDR3: CARNTGDSGNTIYF; V: TRBV2; J: TRBJ1-3; size: .
CDR3: CASSVESRGRGGELFF; V: TRBV9; J: TRBJ2-2; size: .
CDR3: CASSLRTGNLYGYTF; V: TRBV5-4; J: TRBJ1-2; size: .
CDR3: CASSFFRGNNSPLHF; V: TRBV27; J: TRBJ1-6; size: .
CDR3: CASSVPGLAGDTGELFF; V: TRBV9; J: TRBJ2-2; size: .